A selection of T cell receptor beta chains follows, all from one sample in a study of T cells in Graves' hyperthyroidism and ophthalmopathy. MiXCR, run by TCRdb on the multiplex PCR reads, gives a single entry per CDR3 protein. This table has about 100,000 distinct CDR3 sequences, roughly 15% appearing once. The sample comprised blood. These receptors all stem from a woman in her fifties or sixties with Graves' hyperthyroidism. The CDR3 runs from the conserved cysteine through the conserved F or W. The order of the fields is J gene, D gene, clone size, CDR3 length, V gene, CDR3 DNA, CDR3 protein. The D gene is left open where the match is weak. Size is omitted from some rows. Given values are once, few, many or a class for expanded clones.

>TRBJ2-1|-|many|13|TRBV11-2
TGTGCCAGCAGCTTGGGGGGAGGCAATGAGCAGTTCTTC
CASSLGGGNEQFF
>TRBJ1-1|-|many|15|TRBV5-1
TGCGCCAGCAGCTTTGGCAGGCTTAAGAACACTGAAGCTTTCTTT
CASSFGRLKNTEAFF
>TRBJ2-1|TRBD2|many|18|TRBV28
TGTGCCAGCAGTTTAACGGGACTATACCTCAGCTCCTACAATGAGCAGTTCTTC
CASSLTGLYLSSYNEQFF
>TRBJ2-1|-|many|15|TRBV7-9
TGTGCCAGCAACAACCGACTAGGAATTAGTAATGAGCAGTTCTTC
CASNNRLGISNEQFF
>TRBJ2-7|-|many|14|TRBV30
TGTGCCTGGAGTCACGGGGGACTTCTTCGGGAGCAGTACTTC
CAWSHGGLLREQYF
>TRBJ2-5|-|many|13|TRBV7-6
TGTGCCAGCAGCAAGGGACGCCAAGAGACCCAGTACTTC
CASSKGRQETQYF
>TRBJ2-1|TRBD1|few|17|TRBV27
TGTGCCAGCAGCACACAACCCGGGACAGGGGCCTACAATGAGCAGTTCTTC
CASSTQPGTGAYNEQFF
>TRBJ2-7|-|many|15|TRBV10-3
TGTGCCATCAGTGGGGAGGGGGGCGGGGAGGGCGAGCAGTACTTC
CAISGEGGGEGEQYF
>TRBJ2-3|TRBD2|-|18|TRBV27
TGTGCCAGCAGCCAAACTCGACTAGCGGGAGGGCCTGCAGATACGCAGTATTTT
CASSQTRLAGGPADTQYF
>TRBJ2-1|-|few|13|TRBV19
TGTGCCAGTAGTTGGGGGGTATACAATGAGCAGTTCTTC
CASSWGVYNEQFF
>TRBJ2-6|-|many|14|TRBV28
TGTGCCAGCAGTTCATCAATTGGGGCCAACGTCCTGACTTTC
CASSSSIGANVLTF
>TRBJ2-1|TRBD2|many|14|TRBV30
TGTGCCTGGAGTGGACTAGCGGGAGGGAATGAGCAGTTCTTC
CAWSGLAGGNEQFF
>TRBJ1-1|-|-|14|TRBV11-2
TGTGCCAGCAGCTGGGTAGCCTCGAACACTGAAGCTTTCTTT
CASSWVASNTEAFF
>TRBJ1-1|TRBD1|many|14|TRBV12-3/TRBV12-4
TGTGCCAGCAGTTTGAACAGGGGGGTCACTGAAGCTTTCTTT
CASSLNRGVTEAFF
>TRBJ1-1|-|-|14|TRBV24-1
TGTGCCACCAGTGATTCGGGAGGACACACTGAAGCTTTCTTT
CATSDSGGHTEAFF
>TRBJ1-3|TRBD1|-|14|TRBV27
TGTGCCAGCAGTCCAGGGGGGACTGGAAACACCATATATTTT
CASSPGGTGNTIYF
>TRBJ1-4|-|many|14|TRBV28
TGTGCCAGCAGTTTAGTGTCGGCTAATGAAAAACTGTTTTTT
CASSLVSANEKLFF